The T cell receptor (beta chain) described here comes from a study of beta chain features in type 1 diabetes. The authors reverse transcribed all of the isolated RNA, so sequencing captured expressed TCRB transcripts. The assay was immunoSEQ multiplex PCR, and TCRdb's table has in-frame clones only and misses some. The sample holds 150,000 or so clones, 9% to 10% seen once. This clone occurred a few times. This CDR3 comprises 13 residues. Per germline, CDR1 SQVTM and CDR2 ANQGSEA. Trimming cost V 7 bases and J 2 bases; bases outside gene matches: 7. Input material: central memory CD4+ T cells from blood. This chain connects TRBV29-1 to TRBJ1-1; 7 bases are a match to TRBD1. The source is a woman aged 40 to 50 in good health. CDR3 in DNA: TGCAGCGGGTGGACAGGAACTAACACTGAAGCTTTCTTT. Its protein is CSGWTGTNTEAFF.